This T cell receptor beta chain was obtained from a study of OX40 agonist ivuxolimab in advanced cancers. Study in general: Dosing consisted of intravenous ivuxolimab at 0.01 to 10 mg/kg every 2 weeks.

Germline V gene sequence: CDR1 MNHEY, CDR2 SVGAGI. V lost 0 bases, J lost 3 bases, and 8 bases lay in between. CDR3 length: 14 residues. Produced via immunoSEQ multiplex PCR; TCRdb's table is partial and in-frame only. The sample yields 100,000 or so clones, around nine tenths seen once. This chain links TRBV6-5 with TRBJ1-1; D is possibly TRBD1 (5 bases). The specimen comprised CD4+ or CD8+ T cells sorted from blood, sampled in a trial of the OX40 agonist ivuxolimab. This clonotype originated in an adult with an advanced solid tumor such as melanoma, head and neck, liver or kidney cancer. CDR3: CASSYSRDHTEAFF. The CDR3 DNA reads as TGTGCCAGCAGTTACTCCAGGGATCACACTGAAGCTTTCTTT.